The T cell receptor (beta chain) described here comes from a study of blood T cell repertoires in COVID-19. This clone was detected once. Here immunoSEQ multiplex PCR was the method, and the copy in TCRdb shows in-frame clones only, minus some. The repertoire holds about 42,000 clones, with over 60% as singletons. This CDR3 spans 14 amino acids. Trimming removed 1 base at V and 8 bases at J, with 9 bases between. Germline assignment: CDR1 SEHNR and CDR2 FQNEAQ (reference sequence). This chain uses TRBV7-9 with TRBJ1-6; the D is unclear. Sequencing input: peripheral blood. This clonotype was obtained from a woman between 70 and 85 years old with acute or convalescent COVID-19. CDR3 protein: CASSLVSRDSPLHF. The CDR3 nucleotides read TGTGCCAGCAGCTTAGTCTCCCGTGATTCACCCCTCCACTTT.